These 15 T cell receptor beta chains originate from one sample sequenced in a study of shared clonotypes between healthy human individuals. Produced via immunoSEQ multiplex PCR; TCRdb's table is partial and in-frame only. Among around 2,000,000 clones listed, about 92% were seen once. CD8 cells classed as naive were CD45RO-negative and positively selected for CCR7, excluding terminally differentiated effector memory CD45RA+ cells. Sequencing was carried out using naive CD8+ T cells from PBMCs. These receptor sequences come from a man aged 18 to 29 in good health. Some clones in this sample may be carry-over from other donors' samples.

The chain carries TRBV7-9 and TRBJ2-3; D perhaps matches TRBD1 (6 bases). This CDR3 is 14 amino acids long. Germline CDR1 reads SEHNR; CDR2 reads FQNEAQ (reference sequence). V was trimmed by 8 bases and J by 3 bases, leaving 15 bases between them. CDR3 in DNA: TGTGCCAGCCGCATAGGGGGAGAGACAGATACGCAGTATTTT. This sequence encodes CASRIGGETDTQYF.

The chain links TRBV19 to TRBJ1-1, with D hard to call. This CDR3 has 12 amino acids. Trimming took 4 bases from V and 1 from J, leaving 4 bases between them. Germline CDR1 and CDR2: LNHDA and SQIVND (reference sequence). CDR3 protein: CASSNANTEAFF. In DNA, the CDR3 is TGTGCCAGTAGTAACGCGAACACTGAAGCTTTCTTT. The full variable domain, completed using reference TRBV19 and TRBJ1-1, is DGGITQSPKYLFRKEGQNVTLSCEQNLNHDAMYWYRQDPGQGLRLIYYSQIVNDFQKGDIAEGYSVSREKKESFPLTVTSAQKNPTAFYLCASSNANTEAFFGQGTRLTVV.

This rearrangement joins TRBV7-9 to TRBJ2-1; TRBD1 agrees at 7 bases. Germline values: CDR1 SEHNR, CDR2 FQNEAQ (reference sequence). V lost 3 bases and J lost 3; bases outside the gene matches: 8. This CDR3 has 16 residues. The CDR3 reads CASSLGQYQFYNEQFF. CDR3 bases: TGTGCCAGCAGCTTGGGACAGTATCAATTCTACAATGAGCAGTTCTTC. Together with reference TRBV7-9 and TRBJ2-1, the CDR3 gives the full variable domain: DTGVSQNPRHKITKRGQNVTFRCDPISEHNRLYWYRQTLGQGPEFLTYFQNEAQLEKSRLLSDRFSAERPKGSFSTLEIQRTEQGDSAMYLCASSLGQYQFYNEQFFGPGTRLTVL.

The gene calls are TRBV6-1 and TRBJ2-2, with 7 bases fitting TRBD1. Germline V gene lookup returns CDR1 MNHNS and CDR2 SASEGT. CDR3 length: 15 amino acids. Trimming at V came to 11 bases and at J to 4 bases, leaving 13 bases not matched to a gene. Written as DNA, the CDR3 is TGTGCCTTTGGTTGTGAGGGGGCTCGCACCGGGGAGCTGTTTTTT. Translation: CAFGCEGARTGELFF.

A note on this clone: Other nucleotide sequences in the sample specify the same CDR3. The rearrangement joins TRBV5-6 to TRBJ1-2, with D possibly being TRBD1 (6 bases). The CDR3 runs to 11 residues. Trimming removed 2 bases from V and 8 bases from J, with 7 bases in between. CDR1 and CDR2 from the germline V gene are SGHDT and YYEEEE. The CDR3 protein is CASSLGGGYTF. In nucleotides, the CDR3 is TGTGCCAGCAGCTTAGGGGGAGGCTACACCTTC. The variable domain in full, completed from reference TRBV5-6 and TRBJ1-2, reads DAGVTQSPTHLIKTRGQQVTLRCSPKSGHDTVSWYQQALGQGPQFIFQYYEEEERQRGNFPDRFSGHQFPNYSSELNVNALLLGDSALYLCASSLGGGYTFGSGTRLTVV.

The J gene is TRBJ1-2, the V gene TRBV10-3; TRBD1 is a possible D gene (6 bases). CDR3 length: 15 residues. The V end was cut by 0 bases, the J end by 3 bases, with 11 bases between. Germline V gives CDR1 ENHRY, CDR2 SYGVKD. This CDR3 reads CAISESGGRDYGYTF. As DNA, the CDR3 is TGTGCCATCAGTGAGTCGGGGGGGCGAGACTATGGCTACACCTTC.

Concerning this clone: This sample includes further DNA sequences coding for the same CDR3. The genes are TRBV20-1 and TRBJ1-2; no firm D call. Per the germline V gene, CDR1 is DFQATT and CDR2 is SNEGSKA (reference sequence). V lost 5 bases, J lost 8 bases, and 6 bases lay in between. This CDR3 comprises 9 residues. CDR3 loop: CSAPGGYTF. DNA of the CDR3: TGCAGTGCTCCGGGCGGCTACACCTTC.

The chain couples TRBV10-3 to TRBJ1-1; D unresolved. Trimming took 3 bases from V and 0 from J, leaving 14 bases between them. The CDR3 consists of 16 residues. Germline lookup yields CDR1 ENHRY and CDR2 SYGVKD. The CDR3 DNA is TGTGCCATCAGTGAAAACGGGGAGGGAATGAACACTGAAGCTTTCTTT. Its translation: CAISENGEGMNTEAFF.

The gene calls are TRBV10-3 and TRBJ1-2, with a possible D match to TRBD1 (5 bases). The CDR3 spans 16 residues. Germline lookup yields CDR1 ENHRY and CDR2 SYGVKD. V lost 3 bases, J lost 5 bases, and 19 bases lay in between. CDR3 region: CAISEISEGRRYGYTF. The CDR3 region has the DNA TGTGCCATCAGTGAAATTTCGGAGGGGCGCAGATATGGCTACACCTTC.

This clone was seen a single time. The chain carries TRBV9 and TRBJ2-1, with D maybe TRBD2 (7 bases). V was trimmed by 3 bases and J by 2 bases, leaving 15 bases between them. Germline CDR1 SGDLS, CDR2 YYNGEE. The CDR3 length is 16 residues. CDR3 loop: CASSEGGVPPYNEQFF. As DNA, the CDR3 is TGTGCCAGCAGCGAGGGGGGGGTACCTCCCTACAATGAGCAGTTCTTC.

The chain links TRBV29-1 to TRBJ1-3; 7 bases fit TRBD1. The junction had 4 bases not matched to a gene; V was cut back by 5 bases and J by 0 bases. The CDR3 has 14 residues. Germline V gives CDR1 SQVTM, CDR2 ANQGSEA. CDR3 nucleotides: TGCAGCGTTTGGGACAGCCGCTCTGGAAACACCATATATTTT. Protein: CSVWDSRSGNTIYF. Full variable domain (outside the CDR3, taken from reference TRBV29-1 and TRBJ1-3): SAVISQKPSRDICQRGTSLTIQCQVDSQVTMMFWYRQQPGQSLTLIATANQGSEATYESGFVIDKFPISRPNLTFSTLTVSNMSPEDSSIYLCSVWDSRSGNTIYFGEGSWLTVV.

The CDR3 is CASSQDGEGTNEKLFF. The CDR3 nucleotides are TGCGCCAGCAGCCAAGATGGGGAGGGAACTAATGAAAAACTGTTTTTT. V is TRBV4-1 and J is TRBJ1-4; D is unresolved. CDR3 length: 16 amino acids. The ends were cut back, 0 bases at V and 1 base at J, with 9 bases in the middle. CDR1 MGHRA and CDR2 YSYEKL come from the germline V gene.

This chain connects TRBV6-1 to TRBJ1-4, with no clear D. The V gene's germline CDR1 is MNHNS and CDR2 SASEGT. The ends were cut back, 8 bases at V and 5 bases at J, with 9 bases in the middle. The CDR3 spans 12 residues. For the CDR3, the DNA is TGTGCCAGCCTTCCTACGAATGAAAAACTGTTTTTT. Protein: CASLPTNEKLFF.

The chain couples TRBV19 to TRBJ2-7; D remains ambiguous. From germline, CDR1 is LNHDA and CDR2 SQIVND (reference sequence). The V gene lost 9 bases and the J gene lost 7 bases, with 16 bases spanning the gap. The CDR3 has 12 amino acids. The CDR3 coding sequence is TGTGCCAGCGCCTTCCGGACGGGTGAGCAGTACTTC. Amino acid sequence: CASAFRTGEQYF.

This clone was observed a few times. The chain employs TRBV5-4 and TRBJ2-7; possible D gene TRBD1, 5 bases. Looked up from germline, CDR1 is SGHNT and CDR2 is YYREEE (reference sequence). The CDR3 has 14 amino acids. Trimming shortened V by 3 bases and J by 4 bases, and 14 bases separated the two germline ends. The CDR3 protein is CASSWAQGGYEQYF. The CDR3 coding sequence is TGTGCCAGCAGCTGGGCCCAGGGTGGTTACGAGCAGTACTTC.